A selection of T cell receptor beta chains follows, all from one sample in a study of T cells in Graves' hyperthyroidism and ophthalmopathy. TCRdb reprocessed the multiplex PCR reads via MiXCR and lists one record per CDR3 protein. The sample contains more than 500,000 distinct CDR3 sequences, roughly 15% of which appear only once. Sequencing was done on a sample of blood. The receptors originated from a woman in her 30s with Graves' hyperthyroidism. Both conserved end residues are trimmed from each CDR3. The D gene is left open where the match is weak.

V gene	D gene	CDR3 protein
TRBV3-1	TRBD2	ASSVLAGEGSSYNEQF
TRBV6-1	TRBD1	ASSPRDRDWTGELF
TRBV20-1	-	SARSGGQFYEQY
TRBV20-1	-	SARNRERANYGYT
TRBV7-9	-	ASSYPGHETYEQY
TRBV29-1	TRBD2	TGIAGLETQY
TRBV7-3	TRBD2	ASSLTSGLAYEQY
TRBV2	-	ASSEQGSETQY
TRBV30	-	AWSVLRGVNTEAF
TRBV18	-	ASSPYSGPESTGELF
TRBV5-1	-	ASSLAPAEGGEQF
TRBV29-1	-	SVQETVAGYGNQPQH
TRBV27	-	ASSFRGWYQGPDTQY
TRBV4-1	-	ASSQDHRDRLNTEAF
TRBV27	TRBD2	ASSSRLAGGTDTQY
TRBV25-1	TRBD1	ASSPMTGGFRTGELF
TRBV6-8	-	ASSYSWPQGEQF
TRBV7-8	-	ASSWRGGVTDTQY
TRBV7-9	TRBD1	ASSSGQGANTGELF
TRBV28	-	ASSSYRADNEQF
TRBV28	-	ASSLLTGRNEQF